Listed below are T cell receptor beta chains from one sample, sequenced in a study of cytomegalovirus exposure and HLA in healthy donors. Clones were sequenced by immunoSEQ multiplex PCR, and TCRdb holds only the in-frame ones, with some missing. The data show fewer than 120,000 clones, 85% to 90% seen once. Sequenced material: PBMCs. The receptors stem from a woman aged 25 to 39 in good health and CMV-seropositive. Both conserved end residues are part of each CDR3. A D gene is named only where the DNA matches it firmly. Clone size, where shown, is once, few, many, or a class for clones that have expanded.

V,size,D,J,CDR3,DNA
TRBV6-6,once,-,TRBJ1-1,CASSLQKKSTEAFF,TGTGCCAGCAGTCTACAGAAGAAATCCACTGAAGCTTTCTTT
TRBV6-1,-,TRBD1,TRBJ2-1,CASSASTGGGYNEQFF,TGTGCCAGCAGTGCCTCGACAGGGGGCGGGTACAATGAGCAGTTCTTC
TRBV11-1,-,-,TRBJ1-1,CASSLEERGEAFF,TGTGCCAGCAGCTTAGAGGAAAGGGGTGAAGCTTTCTTT
TRBV5-1,once,-,TRBJ2-7,CASSLGLAKPYEQYF,TGCGCCAGCAGCTTGGGGCTAGCCAAACCATACGAGCAGTACTTC
TRBV4-2,-,-,TRBJ1-2,CASSQEKTDMLYGYTF,TGTGCCAGCAGCCAAGAAAAGACTGATATGCTCTATGGCTACACCTTC
TRBV19,few,TRBD1,TRBJ1-5,CASSIARTGPQPQHF,TGTGCCAGTAGTATAGCTAGGACAGGTCCTCAGCCCCAGCATTTT
TRBV30,-,-,TRBJ1-6,CACSQGRFNSPLHF,TGTGCCTGTTCTCAGGGCAGGTTTAATTCACCCCTCCACTTT
TRBV27,-,-,TRBJ1-2,CASSLWGLGGVGGYTF,TGTGCCAGCAGTTTATGGGGACTTGGCGGGGTGGGTGGCTACACCTTC
TRBV10-3,-,-,TRBJ1-2,CAISEMGGYGYTF,TGTGCCATCAGTGAGATGGGAGGCTATGGCTACACCTTC
TRBV7-8,-,TRBD2,TRBJ2-7,CASSSRARGGQTF,TGTGCCAGCAGCTCACGAGCTCGGGGGGGGCAAACTTTC
TRBV7-9,-,-,TRBJ2-2,CASSSRRGGPGELFF,TGTGCCAGCAGCTCCCGCCGGGGAGGCCCCGGGGAGCTGTTTTTT
TRBV29-1,-,TRBD1,TRBJ1-3,CSVDRVSQGARGNTIYF,TGCAGCGTTGACAGAGTGTCACAGGGGGCGCGGGGAAACACCATATATTTT
TRBV5-6,-,-,TRBJ1-1,CASSVGIGGTEAFF,TGTGCCAGCAGCGTAGGTATCGGGGGTACTGAAGCTTTCTTT
TRBV19,-,-,TRBJ1-2,CASSIAGRGYGYTF,TGTGCCAGTAGTATAGCTGGCAGGGGCTATGGCTACACCTTC
TRBV30,-,TRBD1,TRBJ1-1,CAWSSWDREEVTEAFF,TGTGCCTGGAGTTCGTGGGACAGGGAGGAGGTCACTGAAGCTTTCTTT
TRBV6-1,-,TRBD1,TRBJ2-3,CATGEGQGPDTQYF,TGTGCCACAGGGGAGGGACAGGGCCCCGATACGCAGTATTTT
TRBV7-6,-,TRBD2,TRBJ2-7,CASSLAGGTSGAYEQYF,TGTGCCAGCAGCTTAGCGGGGGGGACTAGCGGCGCCTACGAGCAGTACTTC
TRBV7-2,-,TRBD2,TRBJ2-3,CASGQLAMSGTDTQYF,TGTGCCAGCGGCCAACTAGCGATGAGCGGTACAGATACGCAGTATTTT
TRBV2,-,-,TRBJ2-1,CASSDGRALTYNEQFF,TGTGCCAGCAGTGACGGGCGGGCCCTTACCTACAATGAGCAGTTCTTC
TRBV15,-,TRBD2,TRBJ2-1,CATSRGGLAGGPREQFF,TGTGCCACCAGCAGGGGGGGACTAGCGGGAGGCCCCAGAGAGCAGTTCTTC
TRBV7-6,-,TRBD2,TRBJ2-5,CASSLSVPSGQETQYF,TGTGCCAGCAGCTTAAGTGTTCCTAGCGGACAAGAGACCCAGTACTTC
TRBV4-1,-,-,TRBJ1-2,CASSQPGTRSGYTF,TGCGCCAGCAGCCAACCAGGGACAAGAAGCGGCTACACCTTC
TRBV7-9,-,-,TRBJ2-1,CASSLVGEQFF,TGTGCCAGCAGCTTAGTCGGTGAGCAGTTCTTC
TRBV6-4,-,TRBD2,TRBJ2-2,CASSEEAGGCLVGELFF,TGTGCCAGCAGTGAGGAAGCGGGGGGCTGTTTGGTCGGGGAGCTGTTTTTT
TRBV11-3,-,TRBD1,TRBJ2-7,CASSLGAGGSYEQYF,TGTGCCAGCAGCTTAGGGGCAGGGGGATCCTACGAGCAGTACTTC
TRBV25-1,once,-,TRBJ1-2,CASSGRSTPGDNYGYTF,TGTGCCAGCAGTGGCCGTTCTACTCCGGGGGACAACTATGGCTACACCTTC
TRBV5-1,few,TRBD1,TRBJ2-2,CASSLMTGQDGELFF,TGCGCCAGCAGCTTGATGACAGGGCAGGACGGGGAGCTGTTTTTT
TRBV28,-,-,TRBJ1-2,CASSSPVGVLYGYTF,TGTGCCAGCAGTTCCCCAGTAGGGGTCCTCTATGGCTACACCTTC
TRBV20-1,-,-,TRBJ2-1,CSAPLAGEQFF,TGCAGTGCTCCCTTGGCGGGTGAGCAGTTCTTC
TRBV9,-,-,TRBJ2-3,CASSVSSRLSTDTQYF,TGTGCCAGCAGCGTAAGTTCCCGACTTAGCACAGATACGCAGTATTTT
TRBV5-6,many,-,TRBJ2-1,CASSLQGNSYNEQFF,TGTGCCAGCAGTCTTCAGGGAAACTCCTACAATGAGCAGTTCTTC
TRBV5-1,-,TRBD1,TRBJ2-7,CASSQIGTGTREQYF,TGCGCCAGCAGCCAGATAGGGACAGGGACGAGGGAGCAGTACTTC
TRBV7-3,few,TRBD2,TRBJ2-5,CASSVSGRRETQYF,TGTGCCAGCAGCGTTAGCGGGAGGCGAGAGACCCAGTACTTC
TRBV28,few,-,TRBJ2-7,CASSLGLRDEQYF,TGTGCCAGCAGTTTGGGTTTGCGGGACGAGCAGTACTTC
TRBV6-1,-,-,TRBJ1-5,CASRGRVLEHQPQHF,TGTGCCAGCAGGGGCAGGGTATTGGAGCATCAGCCCCAGCATTTT
TRBV14,-,TRBD1,TRBJ2-4,CASSATGGVFQYF,TGTGCCAGCAGCGCCACAGGGGGCGTCTTTCAGTACTTC
TRBV5-1,-,TRBD1,TRBJ1-2,CASSSLIQGLGYGYTF,TGCGCCAGCAGCTCACTCATACAGGGGTTGGGCTATGGCTACACCTTC
TRBV10-3,-,TRBD1,TRBJ1-1,CAISETKDRRGTEAFF,TGTGCCATCAGTGAGACGAAGGACAGGAGGGGAACTGAAGCTTTCTTT
TRBV27,-,TRBD1,TRBJ2-5,CASAAPGQGQETQYF,TGTGCCAGCGCAGCTCCGGGACAGGGCCAAGAGACCCAGTACTTC
TRBV27,few,-,TRBJ2-3,CASSRTFTDTQYF,TGTGCCAGCAGCCGGACTTTCACAGATACGCAGTATTTT
TRBV7-9,-,TRBD2,TRBJ2-3,CASSQREGGADTQYF,TGTGCCAGCAGCCAACGGGAGGGGGGGGCAGATACGCAGTATTTT
TRBV2,-,-,TRBJ2-7,CASSGGGGEQYF,TGTGCCAGCAGCGGAGGGGGCGGGGAGCAGTACTTC
TRBV4-3,-,-,TRBJ2-1,CASSQDSGYNEQFF,TGCGCCAGCAGCCAAGACTCCGGTTACAATGAGCAGTTCTTC
TRBV30,-,-,TRBJ2-1,CAWSAGYEQFF,TGTGCCTGGAGTGCGGGGTATGAGCAGTTCTTC
TRBV27,-,TRBD2,TRBJ2-5,CASTRTSGSWETQYF,TGTGCCAGCACCCGGACTAGCGGGAGTTGGGAGACCCAGTACTTC
TRBV12-2,-,-,TRBJ2-7,CASRCGLAGGSSSYEQYF,TGTGCAAGTCGCTGCGGACTAGCGGGAGGATCTAGCTCCTACGAGCAGTACTTC
TRBV4-3,-,TRBD1,TRBJ2-3,CASSQEEGTGGTDTQYF,TGCGCCAGCAGCCAAGAAGAGGGAACAGGGGGTACAGATACGCAGTATTTT
TRBV30,once,-,TRBJ1-1,CATFTLNSPNTEAFF,TGTGCCACCTTCACGCTAAACAGCCCGAACACTGAAGCTTTCTTT
TRBV4-3,-,TRBD2,TRBJ2-5,CASSQDLWLAGVRETQYF,TGCGCCAGCAGCCAAGATCTGTGGCTAGCGGGAGTTCGGGAGACCCAGTACTTC
TRBV29-1,-,-,TRBJ2-2,CSVESGTGELFF,TGCAGCGTTGAATCCGGGACCGGGGAGCTGTTTTTT
TRBV2,-,TRBD1,TRBJ1-2,CASREDRNYGYTF,TGTGCCAGCAGGGAGGACAGGAACTATGGCTACACCTTC
TRBV5-1,-,TRBD1,TRBJ2-1,CASSLVQGAAPYNEQFF,TGCGCCAGCAGCTTGGTTCAGGGGGCGGCCCCCTACAATGAGCAGTTCTTC
TRBV4-2,-,-,TRBJ2-1,CASPGTKHNEQFF,TGTGCCAGTCCCGGGACAAAACACAATGAGCAGTTCTTC
TRBV11-2,-,TRBD2,TRBJ2-1,CASSPRPAGGPYNEQFF,TGTGCCAGCAGCCCCCGCCCAGCGGGAGGGCCTTACAATGAGCAGTTCTTC
TRBV5-6,-,TRBD1,TRBJ1-2,CASSPMADRTSDYGYTF,TGTGCCAGCAGCCCGATGGCGGACAGGACAAGTGACTATGGCTACACCTTC